What follows is one T cell receptor beta chain and its context. Antigen specificity is unknown. These data belong to a study of OX40 agonist ivuxolimab in advanced cancers. Study overall: In this cohort, patients received ivuxolimab, an agonistic anti-OX40 (CD134) antibody. Every 2 weeks, patients received ivuxolimab intravenously, dosed at 0.01 to 10 mg/kg. Study-level findings and limits: CD4+ T cells averaged fewer expanded clones than CD8+ T cells.

The data were produced by immunoSEQ multiplex PCR, yet TCRdb's version contains in-frame clones alone and is incomplete. The table lists around 61,000 clones, approximately 82% of them singletons, with around 0.52% in the top ten. The V end lost 4 bases, the J end lost 5 bases, and 12 bases lay between the germline ends. Germline CDR1 SGHNT, CDR2 YYREEE (reference sequence). The CDR3 length is 14 residues. The sequence came from an adult with an advanced solid tumor such as melanoma, head and neck, liver or kidney cancer. Sequencing used CD4+ or CD8+ T cells sorted from blood, obtained in a trial of the OX40 agonist ivuxolimab. This chain connects TRBV5-4 to TRBJ1-4; possible D gene TRBD1, 6 bases. CDR3 DNA sequence: TGTGCCAGCAGCCTGGACAGCAAGAATGAAAAACTGTTTTTT. The encoded protein is CASSLDSKNEKLFF.